The 13 T cell receptor beta chains reported below all come from one sample, sequenced in a study of ipilimumab plus nivolumab after autologous stem cell transplantation. Repertoires were generated with immunoSEQ multiplex PCR, while TCRdb's copy carries only in-frame clones and drops some. The sample carries 20,000 to 25,000 clones, just over 75% recorded once. The sample was PBMCs, taken in a trial of ipilimumab plus nivolumab as post-transplant consolidation. The source of these receptors is a male donor with diffuse large B-cell lymphoma.

The chain couples TRBV19 to TRBJ2-3; 10 positions agree with TRBD2. This CDR3 has 15 amino acids. V was pared by 3 bases and J by 5 bases, with 5 bases of the junction left unmatched. The V gene's germline CDR1 is LNHDA and CDR2 SQIVND (reference sequence). The CDR3 bases are TGTGCCAGTAGTATCGCAGCGGGGGGGCTAGATACGCAGTATTTT. This translates into CASSIAAGGLDTQYF.

The chain has TRBV9 and TRBJ1-2, with 7 bases lining up with TRBD1. Per the germline V gene, CDR1 is SGDLS and CDR2 is YYNGEE. This CDR3 has 14 residues. The trim removed 0 bases at V and 7 bases at J, leaving 6 bases unmatched. The CDR3 region has the DNA TGTGCCAGCAGCGTAGCCACAGGGGACTTTGGCTACACCTTC. Translating gives CASSVATGDFGYTF.

This rearrangement joins TRBV19 to TRBJ1-1, with a tentative D call TRBD1 (5 bases). The CDR3 spans 13 residues. Between the trimmed V and J ends, which lost 4 bases and 3 bases, there was a span of 9 bases. Germline V CDR1 and CDR2: LNHDA, SQIVND (reference sequence). The DNA for the CDR3 is TGTGCCAGTAGTAGCAGGGTTGACACTGAAGCTTTCTTT. Its protein product is CASSSRVDTEAFF.

The J gene is TRBJ2-1, the V gene TRBV18; either TRBD1 or TRBD2 may supply D (5 bases each). Germline CDR1 KGHSH, CDR2 LQKENI. This CDR3 has 14 residues. Trimming left V 3 bases short and J 5 bases short, with 11 bases between. This chain's CDR3 is CASSPQGPNNEQFF. The CDR3 DNA reads TGTGCCAGCTCACCCCAGGGACCGAACAATGAGCAGTTCTTC.

The CDR3 nucleotides read TGTGCCACCCCGGGGCAGCCCGATCAGCCCCAGCATTTT. Its protein product is CATPGQPDQPQHF. The chain is built from TRBV28 and TRBJ1-5; tentative D call: TRBD1 (5 bases). The germline V and J ends were trimmed by 10 bases and 5 bases, with 15 bases remaining between them. There are 13 residues in the CDR3. CDR1 is MDHEN and CDR2 is SYDVKM in the germline V gene.

The chain joins TRBV5-1 to TRBJ2-2; 8 bases are shared with TRBD2. The ends lost 1 base at V and 2 bases at J; junction bases unmatched: 7. The CDR3 loop spans 17 amino acids. Germline V gene lookup returns CDR1 SGHRS and CDR2 YFSETQ. Here the CDR3 reads CASSLKVSGANTGELFF. The CDR3 DNA sequence: TGCGCCAGCAGCTTGAAAGTTAGCGGGGCTAACACCGGGGAGCTGTTTTTT.

CDR3 in DNA: TGTGCCAGCAGTCAACAGGGTTTCGAGCAGTACTTC. Its translation: CASSQQGFEQYF. This chain uses TRBV27 with TRBJ2-7; a weak D match, TRBD1 (6 bases). The CDR3 extends over 12 amino acids. V gave up 5 bases and J gave up 6 bases, with 11 bases separating them. Germline loops: CDR1 MNHEY, CDR2 SMNVEV (reference sequence).

The genes are TRBV19 and TRBJ2-4; 9 positions agree with TRBD1. Germline V CDR1 and CDR2: LNHDA, SQIVND (reference sequence). This CDR3 comprises 13 residues. Germline trimming cut 7 bases from V and 8 bases from J; bases unmatched to any gene: 6. CDR3 amino acids: CASTDRGRDIQYF. CDR3 nucleotide sequence: TGTGCCAGTACGGACAGGGGTAGGGACATTCAGTACTTC.

The chain recombines TRBV6-5 with TRBJ2-5; perhaps TRBD1 as D (6 bases). The V gene's germline CDR1 is MNHEY and CDR2 SVGAGI. This CDR3 is 15 amino acids long. Trimming pared 0 bases from V and 3 bases from J, leaving 11 bases between. The CDR3 sequence: CASSYSNRDKETQYF. The CDR3 region has the DNA TGTGCCAGCAGTTACTCGAACAGGGATAAAGAGACCCAGTACTTC.

The V gene is TRBV4-1, the J gene TRBJ2-3; TRBD1 matches 7 bases. After removal of 3 bases from V and 5 bases from J, the junction contained 8 bases not matched to a gene. The CDR3 runs 15 residues. The V gene's germline CDR1 is MGHRA and CDR2 YSYEKL. The DNA of the CDR3 is TGCGCCAGCAGCCAGGGGCAGGGGGAGATAGATACGCAGTATTTT. Translated, it gives CASSQGQGEIDTQYF.

This clone was seen only a few times. V gene TRBV11-3 combines with J gene TRBJ2-3; D remains ambiguous. This CDR3 comprises 14 residues. V lost 5 bases to trimming and J lost 1 base, with 10 bases between them. CDR1 and CDR2 (germline): SGHNT, YENEEA. CDR3 amino acids: CASSQQQRTDTQYF. For the CDR3, the DNA is TGTGCCAGCAGCCAACAGCAACGCACAGATACGCAGTATTTT.

The J gene is TRBJ2-7, the V gene TRBV9; D possibly corresponds to TRBD2 (6 bases). The V end lost 0 bases, the J end lost 2 bases, and 12 bases lay between the germline ends. Germline V gene data show CDR1 as SGDLS and CDR2 as YYNGEE. The CDR3 totals 15 residues. Here the CDR3 reads CASSVDWGETYEQYF. The CDR3, as DNA: TGTGCCAGCAGCGTAGACTGGGGGGAGACCTACGAGCAGTACTTC. Using reference TRBV9 and TRBJ2-7 for the parts outside the CDR3, the full variable domain is DSGVTQTPKHLITATGQRVTLRCSPRSGDLSVYWYQQSLDQGLQFLIQYYNGEERAKGNILERFSAQQFPDLHSELNLSSLELGDSALYFCASSVDWGETYEQYFGPGTRLTVT.

This clone has just one count. The chain combines TRBV19 with TRBJ1-2; 7 nucleotides match TRBD1. The CDR3 sequence is 19 residues long. The germline V gene has CDR1 LNHDA and CDR2 SQIVND (reference sequence). Trimming removed 7 bases from V and 0 bases from J; junction bases left unmatched: 20. As DNA, the CDR3 is TGTGCCAGTACCCCCTTTCCCTCTGGCACACAGGGGACTAACTATGGCTACACCTTC. It yields the protein CASTPFPSGTQGTNYGYTF.